Listed here are 9 T cell receptor beta chains from one sample, sequenced in a study of blood T cell repertoires in COVID-19. Profiling relied on immunoSEQ multiplex PCR, and the TCRdb table lists in-frame clones only, not all of them. The table has about 130,000 clones, approximately 84% seen once; the top ten hold 12%. Material for sequencing was peripheral blood. The receptors here all came from a woman aged 55-75 years with acute or convalescent COVID-19.

The V gene is TRBV19, the J gene TRBJ1-5; D remains ambiguous. Trimming cost V 4 bases and J 0 bases, with 7 bases left between them. Germline assignment: CDR1 LNHDA and CDR2 SQIVND (reference sequence). The CDR3 covers 14 residues. The CDR3 DNA is TGTGCCAGTAGTAAGCATTTTAGCAATCAGCCCCAGCATTTT. It encodes CASSKHFSNQPQHF.

The gene calls are TRBV4-1 and TRBJ2-1, with 13 bases lining up with TRBD2. The CDR3 has 19 amino acids. V lost 4 bases, J lost 9 bases, and 18 bases stayed unmatched. CDR1 and CDR2 (germline): MGHRA, YSYEKL. This chain's CDR3 is CASSLLLSPGLAGSFEQFF. The CDR3 nucleotides read TGCGCCAGCAGCCTCCTATTATCTCCGGGACTAGCGGGGTCTTTTGAGCAGTTCTTC.

This chain links TRBV6-5 with TRBJ1-6; the match to TRBD1 covers 10 bases. V lost 7 bases, J lost 3 bases, and 3 bases stayed unmatched. Looked up from germline, CDR1 is MNHEY and CDR2 is SVGAGI. This CDR3 spans 15 amino acids. In DNA, the CDR3 is TGTGCCAGCATCGGGGACAGGGGCTATAATTCACCCCTCCACTTT. It is translated as CASIGDRGYNSPLHF.

The V gene is TRBV7-3, the J gene TRBJ2-2, with 8 bases identical to TRBD1. The germline CDR1 and CDR2 sequences are SGHTA and FQGTGA. The junction had 2 bases not matched to a gene; V was cut back by 5 bases and J by 3 bases. The CDR3 consists of 14 residues. The CDR3 region is CASSLDRDTGELFF. The CDR3 nucleotides are TGTGCCAGCAGCCTGGACAGGGACACCGGGGAGCTGTTTTTT.

This sequence joins TRBV2 and TRBJ1-2, with D tentatively TRBD1 (5 bases). The length of the CDR3 is 11 residues. The germline V and J ends were trimmed by 7 bases and 8 bases, with 11 bases remaining between them. The germline CDR1 and CDR2 sequences are SNHLY and FYNNEI. CDR3 in amino acids: CASISGGGYTF. In nucleotides, the CDR3 is TGTGCCAGCATTTCCGGGGGAGGCTACACCTTC.

This clone occurred once. The V and J genes are TRBV28 and TRBJ1-6; 10 nucleotides align to TRBD1. This CDR3 is 14 amino acids long. V was pared by 6 bases and J by 7 bases, with 3 bases of the junction left unmatched. In germline, CDR1 is MDHEN, CDR2 SYDVKM. The CDR3 DNA reads as TGTGCCAGCAGGACGGACAGGGGGAATTCACCCCTCCACTTT. Its translation is CASRTDRGNSPLHF.

The J gene is TRBJ2-7, the V gene TRBV4-1; the D gene is possibly TRBD2 (5 bases). The V end lost 1 base, the J end lost 0 bases, and 10 bases lay between the germline ends. This CDR3 contains 15 residues. Germline V gives CDR1 MGHRA, CDR2 YSYEKL. This CDR3 reads CASSQVTGSSYEQYV. In DNA form, the CDR3 reads TGCGCCAGCAGCCAAGTAACGGGGAGCTCCTACGAGCAGTACGTC.

The chain links TRBV24-1 to TRBJ2-1; D perhaps matches TRBD1 (6 bases). Trimming removed 3 bases at V and 0 bases at J, with 11 bases between. The CDR3 loop spans 16 amino acids. CDR1 and CDR2 (germline): KGHDR, SFDVKD. CDR3 bases: TGTGCCACCAGTGATCGAACAGGGAGCTCCTACAATGAGCAGTTCTTC. Translation gives CATSDRTGSSYNEQFF.

The chain couples TRBV14 to TRBJ2-4, with a tentative D call TRBD2 (5 bases). Trimming removed 1 base from V and 5 bases from J, with 15 bases in between. Germline lookup yields CDR1 SGHDN and CDR2 FVKESK. The CDR3 spans 16 residues. The CDR3 DNA reads as TGTGCCAGCAGCCAAGCAGGACGGACGCGGGAAAACATTCAGTACTTC. Its translation: CASSQAGRTRENIQYF.